A single sample gave rise to the 27 T cell receptor beta chains below, sequenced in a study of T cells in Graves' hyperthyroidism and ophthalmopathy. Researchers amplified the TCR beta CDR3 regions from RNA transcripts. The primer set for the first-round RT-PCR of the TCR CDR3 was HTBI. TCRdb reprocessed the multiplex PCR reads via MiXCR and lists one record per CDR3 protein. The profile shows about 55,000 distinct CDR3 sequences, around 50% of them singletons. Sequencing used blood. These receptors were obtained from an older woman with Graves' ophthalmopathy.

Concerning this clonotype itself: An end of the junction differs from the germline gene, which may be a read error. The chain employs TRBV15 and TRBJ2-6; D is unresolved. The CDR3 spans 12 residues. Germline CDR1 and CDR2: LNHNV and YYDKDF (reference sequence). CDR3 loop: CATSAGDNVLTF. As DNA, the CDR3 is TGTGCCACCAGCGCTGGGGACAACGTCCTGACTTTC.

This clonotype has at least ten counts. The V gene is TRBV18, the J gene TRBJ2-1; D might be TRBD2 (5 bases). Germline V gives CDR1 KGHSH, CDR2 LQKENI. V gave up 7 bases and J gave up 10 bases, with 8 bases separating them. This CDR3 has 10 residues. The CDR3: CASLRGEQFF. As DNA, the CDR3 is TGTGCCAGCTTAAGAGGGGAGCAGTTCTTC.

This clonotype was recorded many times. It may be a read error: a sequence one base away is much more abundant. The chain uses TRBV6-5 and TRBJ2-7; 8 bases are shared with TRBD1. CDR1 is MNHEY and CDR2 is SVGAGI in the germline V gene. V shed 5 bases, J shed 2 bases, and the junction held 8 bases outside the gene matches. This CDR3 region has 15 residues. The DNA of the CDR3 is TGTGCCAGCAGTGCAACAGGGGGAGGCGCCTACGAGCAGTACTTC. Protein sequence: CASSATGGGAYEQYF.

Only a few counts were recorded for this clonotype. This sequence joins TRBV7-2 and TRBJ1-6; 8 nucleotides align to TRBD1. Germline V lookup: CDR1 SGHTA, CDR2 FQGNSA. CDR3 length: 16 amino acids. V lost 2 bases to trimming and J lost 5 bases; unmatched junction nucleotides: 5. CDR3 residues: CASSLNDRGHNSPLHF. The CDR3 DNA reads TGTGCCAGCAGCTTAAACGACAGGGGACATAATTCACCCCTCCACTTT.

This chain joins TRBV29-1 and TRBJ2-3; D is ambiguous. Trimming took off 8 bases at V and 9 bases at J, with 12 bases between the two ends. The CDR3 has 10 amino acids. Germline V gene data show CDR1 as SQVTM and CDR2 as ANQGSEA. As DNA, the CDR3 is TGCAGCTTGGGCCACGAGACGCAGTATTTT. This sequence encodes CSLGHETQYF.

Many counts were recorded for this clonotype. The V and J genes are TRBV4-3 and TRBJ1-1; 8 nucleotides line up with TRBD1. This CDR3 has 16 residues. CDR1 and CDR2 from the germline V gene are LGHNA and YSLEER. Trimming cost V 0 bases and J 0 bases; bases outside gene matches: 3. The CDR3 DNA is TGCGCCAGCAGCCAAGACAGGGGGCCCTTGAACACTGAAGCTTTCTTT. It codes for CASSQDRGPLNTEAFF.

J is TRBJ2-1 and V is TRBV7-8; TRBD1 matches at 7 bases. Unmatched junction bases numbered 10, after V lost 5 bases and J lost 3 bases. The germline gives CDR1 SGHVS, CDR2 FQNEAQ. The CDR3 length is 16 residues. The CDR3 DNA reads TGTGCCAGCAGCAGCGACAGGGCGGTTCACTACAATGAGCAGTTCTTC. Its protein is CASSSDRAVHYNEQFF. Full variable domain (remainder filled in from reference TRBV7-8 and TRBJ2-1): GAGVSQSPRYKVAKRGQDVALRCDPISGHVSLFWYQQALGQGPEFLTYFQNEAQLDKSGLPSDRFFAERPEGSVSTLKIQRTQQEDSAVYLCASSSDRAVHYNEQFFGPGTRLTVL.

Comment on this clonotype: It is likely a read error, because the conserved phenylalanine at the end of the CDR3 is missing. The rearrangement links TRBV6-5 to TRBJ2-1, with D uncertain. The CDR3 is made up of 12 amino acids. The ends were cut back, 7 bases at V and 7 bases at J, with 11 bases in the middle. Germline V gene lookup returns CDR1 MNHEY and CDR2 SVGAGI. Written as DNA, the CDR3 is TGTGCCAGCAAGGACGCAACTAATGAGCAGTTCCTC. Translated, it gives CASKDATNEQFL.

In this sample, this clonotype turned up once. The rearrangement joins TRBV7-8 to TRBJ2-7; 8 bases are shared with TRBD1. J lost 0 bases, V lost 4 bases, and 5 bases had no gene match. The CDR3 consists of 15 residues. Germline V gene data show CDR1 as SGHVS and CDR2 as FQNEAQ. The chain's CDR3 is CASSSPGQASYEQYF. The CDR3 coding sequence is TGTGCCAGCAGCTCCCCGGGACAGGCCTCCTACGAGCAGTACTTC.

This chain connects TRBV12-5 to TRBJ2-5; 8 bases are shared with TRBD2. V lost 3 bases, J lost 5 bases, and 11 bases stayed unmatched. The germline gives CDR1 LGHNT, CDR2 FRNRAP. This CDR3 comprises 16 residues. The CDR3 loop reads CASGLDTGGRSETQYF. The CDR3 DNA reads as TGTGCTAGTGGTTTAGATACGGGGGGGCGATCGGAGACCCAGTACTTC.

This clonotype has ten or more counts. The J gene is TRBJ2-7, the V gene TRBV2; 11 bases are a match to TRBD2. The J segment lost 4 bases and the V segment lost 5 bases, leaving 7 bases of the junction unmatched. The CDR3 has 15 amino acids. In germline, CDR1 is SNHLY, CDR2 FYNNEI. The CDR3 loop is CASSFGSGGVYEQYF. As DNA, the CDR3 is TGTGCCAGCAGTTTCGGTAGCGGGGGGGTGTACGAGCAGTACTTC.

This clonotype was counted ten times or more. V usage is TRBV12-3 or TRBV12-4 and J usage is TRBJ2-5; D is unclear. The CDR3 runs to 15 residues. The V and J ends lost 5 bases and 4 bases respectively, with 17 bases between them. This CDR3 is CASSPADRGSETQYF. CDR3 nucleotide sequence: TGTGCCAGCAGTCCTGCGGACCGAGGATCAGAGACCCAGTACTTC.

This clonotype was counted only a few times. The V gene is TRBV27, the J gene TRBJ2-4; tentatively, D is TRBD1 or TRBD2 (6 bases each). The CDR3 totals 13 residues. Germline V gene data show CDR1 as MNHEY and CDR2 as SMNVEV (reference sequence). Written as DNA, the CDR3 is TGTGTGGTGGGGGGCGCCGGCCAAAACATTCAGTACTTC. As protein: CVVGGAGQNIQYF.

The chain employs TRBV9 and TRBJ1-2, with 8 nucleotides matching TRBD1. The V segment lost 1 base and the J segment 1 base; nucleotides outside the gene matches: 6. CDR1 is SGDLS, CDR2 YYNGEE, per germline. The CDR3 length is 16 residues. The CDR3 protein is CASSVTQGGYNYGYTF. CDR3 DNA sequence: TGTGCCAGCAGCGTAACACAGGGGGGATATAACTATGGCTACACCTTC.

In this sample, this clonotype turned up many times. The V and J genes are TRBV19 and TRBJ2-1; 8 nucleotides match TRBD2. Trimming removed 7 bases from V and 3 bases from J; junction bases left unmatched: 8. The CDR3 is 15 residues long. Germline V gene data show CDR1 as LNHDA and CDR2 as SQIVND (reference sequence). The CDR3 sequence: CASKGLAGGYNEQFF. In nucleotides, the CDR3 is TGTGCCAGTAAAGGGCTGGCGGGAGGCTACAATGAGCAGTTCTTC.

Concerning this clonotype: The junction and the germline gene differ at one end; a read error may be behind it. The genes are TRBV2 and TRBJ1-5; a possible D gene is TRBD1 (5 bases). The CDR3 sequence is 15 residues long. The germline V gene encodes CDR1 SNHLY and CDR2 FYNNEI. The CDR3 DNA reads TGTGCCAGCAGTGAAGAGACAGTTAGCGATCAGCCCCGGCATTTT. Residues: CASSEETVSDQPRHF.

This clonotype was detected once. V is TRBV11-2 and J is TRBJ1-6; D is ambiguous. Trimming shortened V by 1 base and J by 9 bases, and 10 bases separated the two germline ends. CDR1 is SGHAT, CDR2 FQNNGV, per germline. This CDR3 is built from 14 residues. In nucleotides, the CDR3 is TGTGCCAGCAGCTTAGTAGCGGGAGGTTCACCCCTCCACTTT. The encoded protein is CASSLVAGGSPLHF. The full variable domain, rest sourced from reference TRBV11-2 and TRBJ1-6, is EAGVAQSPRYKIIEKRQSVAFWCNPISGHATLYWYQQILGQGPKLLIQFQNNGVVDDSQLPKDRFSAERLKGVDSTLKIQPAKLEDSAVYLCASSLVAGGSPLHFGNGTRLTVT.

This clonotype was picked up one time. The V gene is TRBV20-1, the J gene TRBJ2-7; 9 bases fit TRBD2. This CDR3 region has 12 residues. V gave up 5 bases and J gave up 3 bases; unmatched junction bases: 2. Germline V CDR1 and CDR2: DFQATT, SNEGSKA (reference sequence). Here the CDR3 DNA reads TGCAGTGCTTTTAGCGGGAGCTACGAGCAGTACTTC. This codes for CSAFSGSYEQYF.

This clonotype was seen at least ten times. V gene TRBV5-1 combines with J gene TRBJ1-2; the D gene is possibly TRBD1 (6 bases). CDR1 is SGHRS, CDR2 YFSETQ, per germline. Trimming removed 0 bases from V and 3 bases from J, with 9 bases in between. The CDR3 has 14 amino acids. CDR3: CASSLGGGHYGYTF. CDR3 sequence (DNA): TGCGCCAGCAGCTTGGGTGGGGGCCACTATGGCTACACCTTC.

This clonotype was picked up many times. The chain carries TRBV20-1 and TRBJ2-3; TRBD1 is a possible D gene (5 bases). The CDR3 runs 14 residues. The germline V gene encodes CDR1 DFQATT and CDR2 SNEGSKA (reference sequence). The V end was cut by 3 bases, the J end by 5 bases, with 15 bases between. The CDR3 nucleotides read TGCAGTGCTAGGGGAAAGGGGCGCCTAGATACGCAGTATTTT. Encoded protein: CSARGKGRLDTQYF.

CDR3 bases: TGTGCCAGCAGTTTGGGGCTAGGCTATGGCTACACCTTC. It translates to CASSLGLGYGYTF. This sequence joins TRBV12-3 or TRBV12-4 and TRBJ1-2; D perhaps matches TRBD1 (5 bases). The V end lost 3 bases, the J end lost 4 bases, and 9 bases lay between the germline ends. This CDR3 region has 13 residues.

With respect to this clonotype: At one boundary the junction diverges from the germline segment, which might be a read error. CDR3 coding DNA: TGTGCTAGCAGCTCCACAGGGTCTAATGAGCAGTTCTTC. Its translation is CASSSTGSNEQFF. This chain links TRBV7-7 with TRBJ2-1, with a tentative D call TRBD1 (6 bases). Germline CDR1 and CDR2: SSHAT and FNYEAQ (reference sequence). CDR3 length equals 13 residues.

This clonotype came up many times. V gene TRBV7-2 combines with J gene TRBJ2-3; 7 bases are shared with TRBD1. Trimming at V came to 1 base and at J to 5 bases, leaving 12 bases not matched to a gene. Germline V lookup: CDR1 SGHTA, CDR2 FQGNSA. The CDR3 consists of 17 residues. CDR3 bases: TGTGCCAGCAGCTTAGGCGTAACAGGGGCTTTCAGAGATACGCAGTATTTT. Amino acids: CASSLGVTGAFRDTQYF.

This clonotype was observed a few times. This chain joins TRBV2 and TRBJ2-7; TRBD1 matches at 7 bases. CDR1 is SNHLY, CDR2 FYNNEI, per germline. The CDR3 loop spans 16 amino acids. Unmatched junction bases numbered 8, after V lost 0 bases and J lost 3 bases. CDR3 DNA: TGTGCCAGCAGTGAAGCGTCTCCGGGACAGATCTACGAGCAGTACTTC. Encoded protein: CASSEASPGQIYEQYF.

This clonotype has a handful of counts. This chain connects TRBV2 to TRBJ2-5, with D possibly TRBD1 on 6 matching bases. V shed 4 bases and J shed 2 bases, with 8 bases lying between them. The CDR3 loop spans 13 amino acids. Germline loops: CDR1 SNHLY, CDR2 FYNNEI. DNA of the CDR3: TGTGCCAGCAGTGGACAGGCTCAAGAGACCCAGTACTTC. It codes for CASSGQAQETQYF.

This chain links TRBV7-6 with TRBJ2-7; D is unresolved. V was shortened by 5 bases and J by 0 bases, with 14 bases between the two germline ends. This CDR3 is built from 15 residues. From germline, CDR1 is SGHVS and CDR2 FNYEAQ. Written as DNA, the CDR3 is TGTGCCAGCAGCCAACGGCTAACGGCCTCCTACGAGCAGTACTTC. This encodes CASSQRLTASYEQYF.

This clonotype occurred many times. The rearrangement uses TRBV7-7 and TRBJ2-6; possibly TRBD2 for D (5 bases). The CDR3 is 17 amino acids. V was shortened by 6 bases and J by 0 bases, with 15 bases between the two germline ends. The germline gives CDR1 SSHAT, CDR2 FNYEAQ (reference sequence). The CDR3 is CASRSRGESSGANVLTF. CDR3 in DNA: TGTGCCAGCAGGTCCCGTGGGGAGAGCTCTGGGGCCAACGTCCTGACTTTC.